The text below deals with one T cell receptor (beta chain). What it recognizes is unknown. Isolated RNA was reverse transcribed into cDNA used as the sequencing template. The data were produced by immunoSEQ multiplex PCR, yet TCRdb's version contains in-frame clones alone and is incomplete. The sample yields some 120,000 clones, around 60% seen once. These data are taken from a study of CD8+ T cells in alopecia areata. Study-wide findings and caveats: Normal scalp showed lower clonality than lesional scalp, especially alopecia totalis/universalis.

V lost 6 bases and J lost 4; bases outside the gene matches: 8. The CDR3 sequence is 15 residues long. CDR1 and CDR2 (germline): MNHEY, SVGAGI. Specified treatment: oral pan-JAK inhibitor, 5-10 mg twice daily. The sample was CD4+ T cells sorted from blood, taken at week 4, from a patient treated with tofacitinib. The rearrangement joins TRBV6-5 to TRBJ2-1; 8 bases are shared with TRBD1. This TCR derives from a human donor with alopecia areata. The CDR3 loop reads CASSIDRGGYNEQFF. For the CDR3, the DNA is TGTGCCAGCAGCATAGACAGGGGAGGTTACAATGAGCAGTTCTTC.